The 21 T cell receptor beta chains below come from one sample, sequenced in a study of CD8 T cells in ankylosing spondylitis. A single record per CDR3 protein comes from TCRdb applying MiXCR to the 5' RACE reads. The data show approximately 340,000 distinct CDR3 sequences, roughly 15% seen once. The sequenced sample was blood, either unsorted or a sorted T cell fraction (not recorded which). The receptors come from a male donor with ankylosing spondylitis or in good health (not recorded which).

The chain employs TRBV5-1 and TRBJ2-1; D ambiguous. In germline, CDR1 is SGHRS, CDR2 YFSETQ. V lost 2 bases, J lost 5 bases, and 5 bases lay in between. CDR3 length equals 12 residues. CDR3 in amino acids: CASSLSNNEQFF. DNA for the CDR3: TGCGCCAGCAGCTTATCTAACAATGAGCAGTTCTTC.

The table lists this clonotype with many counts. The chain employs TRBV7-9 and TRBJ2-7, with no clear D. CDR3 length: 14 amino acids. V was trimmed by 5 bases and J by 0 bases, leaving 11 bases between them. CDR1 is SEHNR, CDR2 FQNEAQ, per germline (reference sequence). The CDR3 protein is CASSLVDGSYEQYF. For the CDR3, the DNA is TGTGCCAGCAGCCTCGTCGACGGCTCCTACGAGCAGTACTTC.

The chain couples TRBV7-6 to TRBJ1-6; tentatively, D is TRBD1 (5 bases). V was shortened by 2 bases and J by 8 bases, with 13 bases between the two germline ends. The CDR3 consists of 15 residues. Germline values: CDR1 SGHVS, CDR2 FNYEAQ. The CDR3 protein is CASSLRQGGDSPLHF. The CDR3 DNA follows: TGTGCCAGCAGCTTAAGGCAGGGCGGGGATTCACCCCTCCACTTT.

This clonotype was counted only a few times. As DNA, the CDR3 is TGTGCCAGTGGGTGGGGAGAACAAGAGACCCAGTACTTC. It codes for CASGWGEQETQYF. The chain employs TRBV19 and TRBJ2-5; D might be TRBD2 (5 bases). Germline CDR1 LNHDA, CDR2 SQIVND (reference sequence). V lost 8 bases, J lost 2 bases, and 12 bases lay in between. There are 13 residues in the CDR3.

This chain links TRBV11-2 with TRBJ1-5; D call uncertain. Per the germline V gene, CDR1 is SGHAT and CDR2 is FQNNGV. This CDR3 spans 15 amino acids. The V and J ends lost 5 bases and 7 bases respectively, with 18 bases between them. The DNA for the CDR3 is TGTGCCAGCAGCCGGTCGTCAGGTTATAGCCAGCCCCAGCATTTT. Protein sequence: CASSRSSGYSQPQHF.

The chain has TRBV7-2 and TRBJ1-1; TRBD1 matches at 9 bases. Germline V gene lookup returns CDR1 SGHTA and CDR2 FQGNSA. Unmatched junction bases numbered 15, after V lost 6 bases and J lost 10 bases. CDR3 length: 15 residues. The chain's CDR3 is CASSGTGTGRDLAFF. In DNA, the CDR3 is TGTGCCAGCAGTGGTACCGGGACAGGGCGTGATTTAGCTTTCTTT.

CDR3 nucleotides: TGTGCCAGCACAGTTTTTCCCGGGGAGCTGTTTTTT. Residues: CASTVFPGELFF. The gene calls are TRBV2 and TRBJ2-2; no firm D call. The CDR3 is 12 residues long. Germline CDR1 is SNHLY and CDR2 is FYNNEI. Trimming stripped 7 bases from V and 6 bases from J, with 9 bases between.

J is TRBJ2-3 and V is TRBV14; 11 bases map to TRBD2. Germline CDR1 is SGHDN and CDR2 is FVKESK. V lost 4 bases and J lost 4; bases outside the gene matches: 7. This CDR3 region has 16 residues. The DNA of the CDR3 is TGTGCCAGCAGCCCTACTAGCGGGGGATTAGCAGATACGCAGTATTTT. This translates into CASSPTSGGLADTQYF.

This clonotype has just a few counts. The chain couples TRBV3-1 to TRBJ1-2; tentative D call: TRBD1 (5 bases). Germline CDR1 and CDR2: LGHDT and YNNKEL (reference sequence). V was cut by 0 bases and J by 5 bases, with 16 bases left in between. This CDR3 has 16 residues. CDR3 DNA: TGTGCCAGCAGCCAAGATAATGCCAGGGTGCGGTATGGCTACACCTTC. It translates to CASSQDNARVRYGYTF. Using reference TRBV3-1 and TRBJ1-2 for the parts outside the CDR3, the full variable domain is DTAVSQTPKYLVTQMGNDKSIKCEQNLGHDTMYWYKQDSKKFLKIMFSYNNKELIINETVPNRFSPKSPDKAHLNLHINSLELGDSAVYFCASSQDNARVRYGYTFGSGTRLTVV.

V usage is TRBV24-1 and J usage is TRBJ2-3, with a weak D call TRBD2 (5 bases). CDR1 and CDR2 (germline): KGHDR, SFDVKD. The CDR3 covers 16 residues. Between the trimmed V and J ends, which lost 3 bases and 1 base, there was a span of 13 bases. The CDR3 spells CATSDPALEGTDTQYF. The CDR3 DNA reads TGTGCCACCAGTGATCCAGCGCTGGAGGGCACAGATACGCAGTATTTT.

This clonotype has a handful of counts. The rearrangement joins TRBV29-1 to TRBJ1-6; 7 bases map to TRBD1. The trim removed 4 bases at V and 9 bases at J, leaving 9 bases unmatched. In germline, CDR1 is SQVTM, CDR2 ANQGSEA. This CDR3 has 14 residues. The CDR3 sequence is CSVAQGIKGSPLHF. DNA for the CDR3: TGCAGCGTTGCACAGGGGATAAAGGGTTCACCCCTCCACTTT.

This chain connects TRBV4-1 to TRBJ1-2; D gene ambiguous. Trimming shortened V by 0 bases and J by 3 bases, and 8 bases separated the two germline ends. The CDR3 has 14 amino acids. CDR1 MGHRA and CDR2 YSYEKL come from the germline V gene. DNA of the CDR3: TGCGCCAGCAGCCAAGAGAACAGCGACTATGGCTACACCTTC. Its protein product is CASSQENSDYGYTF.

J is TRBJ2-7 and V is TRBV4-2; D not certain. Germline V gene lookup returns CDR1 LGHNA and CDR2 YNFKEQ. The CDR3 has 15 amino acids. Trimming took 4 bases from V and 3 from J, leaving 16 bases between them. The CDR3 loop reads CASSRLSGGDYEQYF. CDR3 nucleotides: TGTGCCAGCAGCCGCCTGTCGGGCGGAGACTACGAGCAGTACTTC.

This clonotype came up a few times. This chain links TRBV5-1 with TRBJ1-1, with 7 nucleotides matching TRBD1. CDR3 length: 15 amino acids. J gave up 1 base and V 4 bases, and 7 bases lay outside the gene matches. Per the germline V gene, CDR1 is SGHRS and CDR2 is YFSETQ. CDR3 residues: CASSPEQGPNTEAFF. CDR3 DNA: TGCGCCAGCAGCCCGGAACAGGGGCCGAACACTGAAGCTTTCTTT.

This clonotype was recorded at least ten times. The genes are TRBV25-1 and TRBJ1-6, with D unclear. The CDR3 covers 13 residues. Germline V gives CDR1 MGHDK, CDR2 SYGVNS. V was shortened by 3 bases and J by 6 bases, with 6 bases between the two germline ends. This CDR3 reads CASSDRGNSPLHF. CDR3 coding DNA: TGTGCCAGCAGTGATCGGGGTAATTCACCCCTCCACTTT.

This clonotype came up many times. The chain has TRBV5-1 and TRBJ2-1; TRBD1 matches at 7 bases. Germline V lookup: CDR1 SGHRS, CDR2 YFSETQ. The CDR3 covers 16 residues. V shed 2 bases, J shed 0 bases, and the junction held 5 bases outside the gene matches. Written as DNA, the CDR3 is TGCGCCAGCAGCTTCCCCGCAGGGGGCTCCTACAATGAGCAGTTCTTC. Residues: CASSFPAGGSYNEQFF.

This clonotype was found a few times. The chain carries TRBV18 and TRBJ2-7; 9 positions agree with TRBD2. The J segment lost 3 bases and the V segment lost 4 bases, leaving 4 bases of the junction unmatched. CDR1 and CDR2 (germline): KGHSH, LQKENI. The CDR3 runs to 14 residues. The DNA for the CDR3 is TGTGCCAGCTCACTTGCGGGGGGGAACTACGAGCAGTACTTC. Residues: CASSLAGGNYEQYF.

The chain joins TRBV6-1 to TRBJ2-7; D not resolved. The CDR3 contains 14 residues. The germline V and J ends were trimmed by 8 bases and 5 bases, with 19 bases remaining between them. Germline lookup yields CDR1 MNHNS and CDR2 SASEGT. For the CDR3, the DNA is TGTGCCAGCCCCCGGACCCCTCCACCTAACGAGCAGTACTTC. Its translation: CASPRTPPPNEQYF.

The chain combines TRBV12-3 or TRBV12-4 with TRBJ1-6; D is unresolved. The CDR3 loop spans 12 amino acids. Trimming cost V 6 bases and J 8 bases, with 8 bases left between them. The CDR3: CASRRTHSPLHF. CDR3 DNA: TGTGCCAGCAGACGGACCCATTCACCCCTCCACTTT.

This clonotype was picked up a small number of times. V gene TRBV14 combines with J gene TRBJ2-7, with D perhaps TRBD2 (6 bases). The CDR3 is made up of 16 amino acids. In germline, CDR1 is SGHDN, CDR2 FVKESK. The V and J ends lost 4 bases and 1 base respectively, with 17 bases between them. The CDR3 is CASSPLAASASYEQYF. CDR3 DNA sequence: TGTGCCAGCAGCCCTCTTGCGGCTAGCGCATCCTACGAGCAGTACTTC. Complete variable domain (other parts from reference TRBV14 and TRBJ2-7): EAGVTQFPSHSVIEKGQTVTLRCDPISGHDNLYWYRRVMGKEIKFLLHFVKESKQDESGMPNNRFLAERTGGTYSTLKVQPAELEDSGVYFCASSPLAASASYEQYFGPGTRLTVT.

V gene TRBV20-1 combines with J gene TRBJ1-2; a weak D match, TRBD1 (5 bases). Germline V gene data show CDR1 as DFQATT and CDR2 as SNEGSKA (reference sequence). CDR3 length equals 12 residues. Trimming removed 0 bases from V and 8 bases from J, with 10 bases in between. The CDR3 sequence is CSAREERDGYTF. CDR3 DNA: TGCAGTGCTAGAGAAGAACGGGACGGCTACACCTTC.